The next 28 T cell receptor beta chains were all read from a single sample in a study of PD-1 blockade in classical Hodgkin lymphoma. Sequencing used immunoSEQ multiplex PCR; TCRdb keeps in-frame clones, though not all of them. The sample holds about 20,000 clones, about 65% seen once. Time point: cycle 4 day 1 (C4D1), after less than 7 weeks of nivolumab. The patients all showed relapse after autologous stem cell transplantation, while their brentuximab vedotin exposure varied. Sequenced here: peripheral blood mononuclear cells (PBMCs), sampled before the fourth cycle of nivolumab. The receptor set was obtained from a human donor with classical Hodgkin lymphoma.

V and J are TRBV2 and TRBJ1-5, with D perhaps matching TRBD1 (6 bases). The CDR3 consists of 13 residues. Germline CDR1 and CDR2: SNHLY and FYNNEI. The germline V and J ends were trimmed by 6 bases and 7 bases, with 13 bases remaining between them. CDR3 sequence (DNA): TGTGCCAGCAGCGTACAGGGAGGACAGCCCCAGCATTTT. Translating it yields CASSVQGGQPQHF.

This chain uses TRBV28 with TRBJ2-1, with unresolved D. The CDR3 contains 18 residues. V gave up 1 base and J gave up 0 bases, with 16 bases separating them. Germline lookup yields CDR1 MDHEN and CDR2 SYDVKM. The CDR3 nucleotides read TGTGCCAGCAGTTTATTCGTAGAGGCGGCCAGCTCCTACAATGAGCAGTTCTTC. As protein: CASSLFVEAASSYNEQFF.

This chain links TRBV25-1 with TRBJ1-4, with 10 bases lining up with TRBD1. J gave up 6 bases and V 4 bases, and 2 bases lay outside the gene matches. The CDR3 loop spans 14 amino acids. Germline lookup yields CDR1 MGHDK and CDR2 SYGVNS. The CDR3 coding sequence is TGTGCCAGCAGTGCCGGGACAGGGGATGAAAAACTGTTTTTT. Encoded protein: CASSAGTGDEKLFF.

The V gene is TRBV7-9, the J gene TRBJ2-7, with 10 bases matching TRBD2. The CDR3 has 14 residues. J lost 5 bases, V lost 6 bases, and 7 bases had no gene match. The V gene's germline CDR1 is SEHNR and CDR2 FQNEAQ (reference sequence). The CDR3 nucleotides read TGTGCCAGCAGAACTGAGCGGGAGGGAGACGAGCAGTACTTC. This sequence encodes CASRTEREGDEQYF. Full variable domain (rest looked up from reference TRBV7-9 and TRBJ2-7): DTGVSQNPRHKITKRGQNVTFRCDPISEHNRLYWYRQTLGQGPEFLTYFQNEAQLEKSRLLSDRFSAERPKGSFSTLEIQRTEQGDSAMYLCASRTEREGDEQYFGPGTRLTVT.

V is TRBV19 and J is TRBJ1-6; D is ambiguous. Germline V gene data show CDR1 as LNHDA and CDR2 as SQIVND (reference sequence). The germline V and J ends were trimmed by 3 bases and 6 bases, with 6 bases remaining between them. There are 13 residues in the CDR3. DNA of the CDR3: TGTGCCAGTAGTATGGGGAGTAATTCACCCCTCCACTTT. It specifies CASSMGSNSPLHF.

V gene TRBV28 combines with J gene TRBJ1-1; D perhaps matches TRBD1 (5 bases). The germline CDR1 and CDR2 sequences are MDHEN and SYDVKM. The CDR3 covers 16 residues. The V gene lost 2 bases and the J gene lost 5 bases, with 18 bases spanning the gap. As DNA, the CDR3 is TGTGCCAGCAGTTTACTCAGGCCGGGGGGAGGGACTGAAGCTTTCTTT. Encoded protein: CASSLLRPGGGTEAFF.

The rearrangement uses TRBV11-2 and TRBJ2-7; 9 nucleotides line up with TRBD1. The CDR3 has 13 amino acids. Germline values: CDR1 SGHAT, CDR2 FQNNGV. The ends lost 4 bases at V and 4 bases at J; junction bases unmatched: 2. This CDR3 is CASSWDRVYEQYF. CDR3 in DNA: TGTGCCAGCAGCTGGGACAGGGTATACGAGCAGTACTTC.

CDR3 region: CASSPTAGRRTDTQYF. CDR3 nucleotides: TGCGCCAGCAGCCCCACCGCAGGGCGACGCACAGATACGCAGTATTTT. This sequence joins TRBV5-1 and TRBJ2-3; weak D call: TRBD1 (5 bases). V was pared by 4 bases and J by 1 base, with 16 bases between. The CDR3 is 16 residues long. Germline lookup yields CDR1 SGHRS and CDR2 YFSETQ.

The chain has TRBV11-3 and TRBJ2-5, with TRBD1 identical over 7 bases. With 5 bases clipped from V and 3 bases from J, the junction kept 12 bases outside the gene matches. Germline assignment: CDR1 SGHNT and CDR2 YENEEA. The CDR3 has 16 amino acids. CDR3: CASSPRKGAHKETQYF. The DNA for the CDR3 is TGTGCCAGCAGCCCTAGAAAGGGGGCGCATAAAGAGACCCAGTACTTC.

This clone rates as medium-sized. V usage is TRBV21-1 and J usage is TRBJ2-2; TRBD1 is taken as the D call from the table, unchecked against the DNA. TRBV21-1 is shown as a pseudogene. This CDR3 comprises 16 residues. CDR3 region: CASSIRTGEDTGELFF. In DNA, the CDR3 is TGTGCCAGCAGCATCCGGACAGGGGAAGACACCGGGGAGCTGTTTTTT.

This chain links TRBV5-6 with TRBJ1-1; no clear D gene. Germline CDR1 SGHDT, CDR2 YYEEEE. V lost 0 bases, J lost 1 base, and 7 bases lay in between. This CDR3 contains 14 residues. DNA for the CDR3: TGTGCCAGCAGCTTGGGGGGATCGAACACTGAAGCTTTCTTT. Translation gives CASSLGGSNTEAFF.

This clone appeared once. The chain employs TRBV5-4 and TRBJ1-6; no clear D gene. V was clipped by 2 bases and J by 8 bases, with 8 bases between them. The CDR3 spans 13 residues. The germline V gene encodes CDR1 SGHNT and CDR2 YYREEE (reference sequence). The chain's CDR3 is CASSFGNHSPLHF. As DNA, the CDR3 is TGTGCCAGCAGCTTTGGCAACCATTCACCCCTCCACTTT.

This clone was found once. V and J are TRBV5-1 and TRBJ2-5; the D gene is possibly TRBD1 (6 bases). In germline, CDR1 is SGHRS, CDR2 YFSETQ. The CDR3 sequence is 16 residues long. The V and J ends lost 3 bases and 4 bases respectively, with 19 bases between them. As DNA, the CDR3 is TGCGCCAGCAGCTCAGACCGGGACACCTTAAGAGAGACCCAGTACTTC. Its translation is CASSSDRDTLRETQYF.

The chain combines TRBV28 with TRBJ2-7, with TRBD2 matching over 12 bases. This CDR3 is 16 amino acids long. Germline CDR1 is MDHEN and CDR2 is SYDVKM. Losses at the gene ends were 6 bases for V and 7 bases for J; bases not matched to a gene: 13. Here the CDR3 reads CASRRLAGGPMWEQYF. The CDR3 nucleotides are TGTGCCAGCAGAAGGCTAGCGGGAGGGCCGATGTGGGAGCAGTACTTC.

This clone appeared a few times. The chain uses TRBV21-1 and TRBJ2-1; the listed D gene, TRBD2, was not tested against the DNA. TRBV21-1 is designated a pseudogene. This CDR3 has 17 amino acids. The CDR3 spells CASSKGGTSGSYNEQFF. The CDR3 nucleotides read TGTGCCAGCAGCAAAGGAGGGACTAGCGGCTCCTACAATGAGCAGTTCTTC.

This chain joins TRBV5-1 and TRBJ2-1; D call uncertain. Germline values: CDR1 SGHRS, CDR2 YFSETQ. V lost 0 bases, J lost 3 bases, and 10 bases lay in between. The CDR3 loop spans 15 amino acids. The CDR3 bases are TGCGCCAGCAGCTTGGGTTCGCGAATCTACAATGAGCAGTTCTTC. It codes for CASSLGSRIYNEQFF.

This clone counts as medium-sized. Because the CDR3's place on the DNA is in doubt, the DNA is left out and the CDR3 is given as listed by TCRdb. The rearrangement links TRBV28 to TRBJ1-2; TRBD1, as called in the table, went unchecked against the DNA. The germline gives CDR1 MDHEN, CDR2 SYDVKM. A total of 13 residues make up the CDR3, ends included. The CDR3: CASSFGTGAGGTF.

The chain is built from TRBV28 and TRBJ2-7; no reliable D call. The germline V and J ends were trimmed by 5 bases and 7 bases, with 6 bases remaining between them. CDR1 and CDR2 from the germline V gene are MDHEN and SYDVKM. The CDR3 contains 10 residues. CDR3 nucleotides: TGTGCCAGCAGTGACCGAGAGCAGTACTTC. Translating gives CASSDREQYF.

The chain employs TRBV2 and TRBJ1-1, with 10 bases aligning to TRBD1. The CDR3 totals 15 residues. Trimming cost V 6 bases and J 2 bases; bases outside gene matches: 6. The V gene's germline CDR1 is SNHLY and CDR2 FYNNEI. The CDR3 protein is CASSRQGASNTEAFF. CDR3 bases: TGTGCCAGCAGCCGACAGGGGGCATCTAACACTGAAGCTTTCTTT.

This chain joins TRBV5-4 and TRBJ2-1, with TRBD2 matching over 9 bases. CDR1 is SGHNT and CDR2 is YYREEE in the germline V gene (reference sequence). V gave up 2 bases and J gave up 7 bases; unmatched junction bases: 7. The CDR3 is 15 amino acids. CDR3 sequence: CASSLSAGGGNEQFF. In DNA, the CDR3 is TGTGCCAGCAGCTTATCAGCGGGAGGTGGAAATGAGCAGTTCTTC.

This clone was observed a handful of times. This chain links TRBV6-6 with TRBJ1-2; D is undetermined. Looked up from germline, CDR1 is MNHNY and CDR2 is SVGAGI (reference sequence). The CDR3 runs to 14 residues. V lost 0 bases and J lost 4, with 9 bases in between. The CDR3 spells CASSYSSTVYGYTF. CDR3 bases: TGTGCCAGCAGTTACTCATCCACCGTCTATGGCTACACCTTC.

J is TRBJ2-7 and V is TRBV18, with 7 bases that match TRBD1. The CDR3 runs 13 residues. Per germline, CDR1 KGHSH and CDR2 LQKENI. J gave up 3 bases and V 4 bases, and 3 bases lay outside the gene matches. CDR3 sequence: CASSLRGYYEQYF. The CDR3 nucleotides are TGTGCCAGCTCACTCAGGGGGTACTACGAGCAGTACTTC. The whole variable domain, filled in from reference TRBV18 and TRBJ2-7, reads NAGVMQNPRHLVRRRGQEARLRCSPMKGHSHVYWYRQLPEEGLKFMVYLQKENIIDESGMPKERFSAEFPKEGPSILRIQQVVRGDSAAYFCASSLRGYYEQYFGPGTRLTVT.

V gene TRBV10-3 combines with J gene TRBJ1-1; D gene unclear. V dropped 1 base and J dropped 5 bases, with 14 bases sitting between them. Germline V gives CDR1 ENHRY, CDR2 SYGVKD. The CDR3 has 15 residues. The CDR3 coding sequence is TGTGCCATCAGTGAGTTTAGTACAGTCGGGACTGAAGCTTTCTTT. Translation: CAISEFSTVGTEAFF.

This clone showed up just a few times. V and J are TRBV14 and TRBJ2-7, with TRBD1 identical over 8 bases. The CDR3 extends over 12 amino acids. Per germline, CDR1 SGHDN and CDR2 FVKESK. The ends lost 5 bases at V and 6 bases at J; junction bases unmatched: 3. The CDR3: CASSRDRIEQYF. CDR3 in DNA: TGTGCCAGCAGCAGGGACAGGATCGAGCAGTACTTC. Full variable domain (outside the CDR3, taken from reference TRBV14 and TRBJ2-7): EAGVTQFPSHSVIEKGQTVTLRCDPISGHDNLYWYRRVMGKEIKFLLHFVKESKQDESGMPNNRFLAERTGGTYSTLKVQPAELEDSGVYFCASSRDRIEQYFGPGTRLTVT.

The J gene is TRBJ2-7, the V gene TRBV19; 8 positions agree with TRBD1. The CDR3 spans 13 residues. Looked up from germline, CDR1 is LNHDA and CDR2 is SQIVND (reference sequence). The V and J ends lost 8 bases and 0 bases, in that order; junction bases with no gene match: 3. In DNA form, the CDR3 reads TGTGCCAGTCGAGACAGGGGCTCCTACGAGCAGTACTTC. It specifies CASRDRGSYEQYF. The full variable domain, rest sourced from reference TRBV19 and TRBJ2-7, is DGGITQSPKYLFRKEGQNVTLSCEQNLNHDAMYWYRQDPGQGLRLIYYSQIVNDFQKGDIAEGYSVSREKKESFPLTVTSAQKNPTAFYLCASRDRGSYEQYFGPGTRLTVT.

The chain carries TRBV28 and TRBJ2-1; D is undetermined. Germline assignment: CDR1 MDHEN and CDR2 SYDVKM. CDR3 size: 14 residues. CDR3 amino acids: CAEVSPVEPNEQFF. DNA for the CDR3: TGTGCAGAAGTCTCCCCCGTCGAACCCAATGAGCAGTTCTTC.

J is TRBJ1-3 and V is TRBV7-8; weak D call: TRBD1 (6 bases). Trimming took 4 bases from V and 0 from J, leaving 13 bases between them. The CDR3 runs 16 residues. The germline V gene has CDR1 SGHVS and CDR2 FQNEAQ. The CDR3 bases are TGTGCCAGCAGCTCAGGGGCGTTCGGCTCTGGAAACACCATATATTTT. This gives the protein CASSSGAFGSGNTIYF.

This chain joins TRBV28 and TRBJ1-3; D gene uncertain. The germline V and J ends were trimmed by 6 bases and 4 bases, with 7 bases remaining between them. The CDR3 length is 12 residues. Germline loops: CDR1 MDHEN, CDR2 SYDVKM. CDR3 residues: CASRWRGNTIYF. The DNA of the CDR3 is TGTGCCAGCAGGTGGCGAGGAAACACCATATATTTT.